Listed below are T cell receptor beta chains from one sample, sequenced in a study of T cell responses to AZD1222 COVID-19 vaccine. This table comes from immunoSEQ multiplex PCR, and its TCRdb copy is limited to in-frame clones, with some not included. The top ten hold more than 7.5% of the sample, which has around 80,000 clones, approximately 90% seen once. Sequencing was performed on peripheral blood, taken 28 days after the second AZD1222 dose. The receptors were gathered from an adult who received the AZD1222 COVID-19 vaccine. The CDR3 runs from the conserved cysteine through the conserved F or W. The D gene is left open where the match is weak. A clone size is listed for some rows: how often the clone was seen (once, few, many), or a class if it is expanded.

v_gene: TRBV15; d_gene: .; abundance: .; j_gene: TRBJ1-1; CDR3nt: TGTGCCACCAGCATCGCCAGGTATACTGAAGCTTTCTTT; CDR3aa: CATSIARYTEAFF
v_gene: TRBV7-9; d_gene: TRBD1; abundance: .; j_gene: TRBJ1-1; CDR3nt: TGTGCCAGCAGCTCGACAGGGGCGACTGAAGCTTTCTTT; CDR3aa: CASSSTGATEAFF
v_gene: TRBV6-5; d_gene: TRBD1; abundance: .; j_gene: TRBJ1-3; CDR3nt: TGTGCCAGCAGGCGAGACAGGGACTCTGGAAACACCATATATTTT; CDR3aa: CASRRDRDSGNTIYF
v_gene: TRBV19; d_gene: TRBD1; abundance: .; j_gene: TRBJ1-2; CDR3nt: TGTGCCAGTAGTATCGGGACAGGGGAAACTGGCTACACCTTC; CDR3aa: CASSIGTGETGYTF
v_gene: TRBV28; d_gene: .; abundance: .; j_gene: TRBJ1-2; CDR3nt: TGTGCCAGCAGCAACAGGGTCCCCTATGGCTACACCTTC; CDR3aa: CASSNRVPYGYTF
v_gene: TRBV2; d_gene: .; abundance: .; j_gene: TRBJ1-1; CDR3nt: TGTGCCAGCAGTGTGGGCAGGGTGGGCACTGAAGCTTTCTTT; CDR3aa: CASSVGRVGTEAFF
v_gene: TRBV9; d_gene: TRBD1; abundance: .; j_gene: TRBJ1-3; CDR3nt: TGTGCCAGCAGCGCACAGGGGGAAGGAAACACCATATATTTT; CDR3aa: CASSAQGEGNTIYF
v_gene: TRBV28; d_gene: .; abundance: once; j_gene: TRBJ2-7; CDR3nt: TGTGCCAGCAGGTTACGGTCTAGCGAGAACTACGAGCAGTACTTC; CDR3aa: CASRLRSSENYEQYF
v_gene: TRBV6-5; d_gene: .; abundance: .; j_gene: TRBJ1-2; CDR3nt: TGTGCCAGCAGTTACTCAGGGCCAGGCTACGGCTACACCTTC; CDR3aa: CASSYSGPGYGYTF
v_gene: TRBV3-1/TRBV3-2; d_gene: TRBD1; abundance: .; j_gene: TRBJ1-4; CDR3nt: TGTGCCAGCAGCCGGGACAGTACAACTAATGAAAAACTGTTTTTT; CDR3aa: CASSRDSTTNEKLFF
v_gene: TRBV10-2; d_gene: .; abundance: .; j_gene: TRBJ2-7; CDR3nt: TGCGCCACCGGAACCAACCCCTACGAGCAGTACTTC; CDR3aa: CATGTNPYEQYF
v_gene: TRBV6-5; d_gene: TRBD1; abundance: .; j_gene: TRBJ2-7; CDR3nt: TGTGCCACAAGACCGGGACAGGGGTTGGCCTACGAGCAGTACTTC; CDR3aa: CATRPGQGLAYEQYF
v_gene: TRBV2; d_gene: TRBD1; abundance: .; j_gene: TRBJ1-2; CDR3nt: TGTGCCAGCAGCGCCACCCCTCTGAGACAGGGGCCTGGCTACACCTTC; CDR3aa: CASSATPLRQGPGYTF
v_gene: TRBV18; d_gene: TRBD2; abundance: .; j_gene: TRBJ2-7; CDR3nt: TGTGCCAGCTCACCGGGTAGCGGGAGCTCCTACGAGCAGTACTTC; CDR3aa: CASSPGSGSSYEQYF
v_gene: TRBV19; d_gene: TRBD1; abundance: .; j_gene: TRBJ2-7; CDR3nt: TGTGCCAGTAGTTCGGGGACAGGGGACCCCTACGAGCAGTACTTC; CDR3aa: CASSSGTGDPYEQYF
v_gene: TRBV5-1; d_gene: .; abundance: .; j_gene: TRBJ1-1; CDR3nt: TGCGCCAGCACGTCACAGGGCATGAACACTGAAGCTTTCTTT; CDR3aa: CASTSQGMNTEAFF
v_gene: TRBV15; d_gene: .; abundance: .; j_gene: TRBJ1-5; CDR3nt: TGTGCCACCAGCAGAGACCCAGCAAGGGGTCGATACCAGCCCCAGCATTTT; CDR3aa: CATSRDPARGRYQPQHF
v_gene: TRBV10-3; d_gene: TRBD2; abundance: .; j_gene: TRBJ2-3; CDR3nt: TGTGCCATCAGTGAACTAGCGGATATGAGGAAGTATTTT; CDR3aa: CAISELADMRKYF
v_gene: TRBV24-1; d_gene: .; abundance: .; j_gene: TRBJ2-1; CDR3nt: TGTGCCACCAGTGACCTTAGCGGAAACTCCTACAATGAGCAGTTCTTC; CDR3aa: CATSDLSGNSYNEQFF
v_gene: TRBV5-4; d_gene: .; abundance: .; j_gene: TRBJ2-7; CDR3nt: TGTGCCAGCAGCTTGGAAGGGGGGAGAGTGTTCGAGCAGTACTTC; CDR3aa: CASSLEGGRVFEQYF
v_gene: TRBV7-9; d_gene: TRBD2; abundance: .; j_gene: TRBJ2-3; CDR3nt: TGTGCCAGCAGCCCCCAACTAGCGGGAGTTAGGACAGATACGCAGTATTTT; CDR3aa: CASSPQLAGVRTDTQYF
v_gene: TRBV7-2; d_gene: TRBD2; abundance: .; j_gene: TRBJ2-1; CDR3nt: TGTGCCAGTTCCCTCCCCCCGGGCGGGAGAACCTATGAGCAGTTCTTC; CDR3aa: CASSLPPGGRTYEQFF